This T cell receptor beta chain was profiled in a study of OX40 agonist ivuxolimab in advanced cancers. The CDR3 spans 13 residues. Germline V CDR1 and CDR2: MNHEY, SVGAGI. The ends were cut back, 2 bases at V and 6 bases at J, with 8 bases in the middle. Generated by immunoSEQ multiplex PCR, the TCRdb table keeps only in-frame clones and is missing some. The sample consists of approximately 64,000 clones, roughly four fifths of them appearing once. It was autoimmune disease history or systemic immunosuppression that excluded patients. The TCR sequence derives from an adult with an advanced solid tumor such as melanoma, head and neck, liver or kidney cancer. The rearrangement uses TRBV6-5 and TRBJ2-1, with D unresolved. The starting material was CD4+ or CD8+ T cells sorted from blood, obtained in a trial of the OX40 agonist ivuxolimab. The CDR3 nucleotides read TGTGCCAGCAGTTACGATACTACCAATGAGCAGTTCTTC. It specifies CASSYDTTNEQFF.